Below are 29 T cell receptor beta chains sequenced from a single sample in a study of blood T cell repertoires in COVID-19. Libraries were prepared by immunoSEQ multiplex PCR; TCRdb keeps only in-frame clonotypes and omits some of them. The sample includes around 220,000 clones, about 80% of them seen just once. Sequenced sample: peripheral blood. The receptors were gathered from a woman of 80 years or more with COVID-19, enrolled during active disease.

The count of this clone is one. This sample includes further DNA sequences coding for the same CDR3. V usage is TRBV28 and J usage is TRBJ1-1, with 10 bases identical to TRBD1. This CDR3 comprises 14 residues. V was pared by 6 bases and J by 4 bases, with 5 bases of the junction left unmatched. Germline lookup yields CDR1 MDHEN and CDR2 SYDVKM. CDR3 amino acids: CASSWDRGRTEAFF. The DNA of the CDR3 is TGTGCCAGCAGCTGGGACAGGGGACGCACTGAAGCTTTCTTT.

The rearrangement joins TRBV5-1 to TRBJ1-4; 9 nucleotides match TRBD1. V gave up 4 bases and J gave up 8 bases; unmatched junction bases: 6. The CDR3 length is 14 residues. The germline V gene has CDR1 SGHRS and CDR2 YFSETQ. The CDR3: CASSPGQGREKLFF. CDR3 coding DNA: TGCGCCAGCAGCCCGGGACAGGGAAGGGAAAAACTGTTTTTT.

The J gene is TRBJ1-5, the V gene TRBV28; tentative D call: TRBD1 (5 bases). The germline V gene has CDR1 MDHEN and CDR2 SYDVKM. The CDR3 runs to 12 residues. Trimming shortened V by 10 bases and J by 9 bases, and 16 bases separated the two germline ends. In DNA form, the CDR3 reads TGTGCCAATTCAGTCGCAGGGCGGCCCCAGCATTTT. This sequence encodes CANSVAGRPQHF. Full variable domain (missing parts from reference TRBV28 and TRBJ1-5): DVKVTQSSRYLVKRTGEKVFLECVQDMDHENMFWYRQDPGLGLRLIYFSYDVKMKEKGDIPEGYSVSREKKERFSLILESASTNQTSMYLCANSVAGRPQHFGDGTRLSIL.

Regarding this clone: Relative to the germline gene, one junction end is altered; a read error may explain this. The chain is built from TRBV20-1 and TRBJ1-1; D may be TRBD1 (5 bases). CDR3 length equals 11 residues. The germline gives CDR1 DFQATT, CDR2 SNEGSKA (reference sequence). CDR3 sequence (DNA): TGCAGTGCTAGAGTGGGGCGTGGCGGTTCCTTT. This sequence encodes CSARVGRGGSF.

For this clone: The same CDR3 also results from other DNA sequences found in this sample. This sequence joins TRBV9 and TRBJ1-2, with TRBD1 matching over 7 bases. The CDR3 has 13 residues. Germline values: CDR1 SGDLS, CDR2 YYNGEE. V shed 4 bases and J 1 base; nucleotides not matched to a gene: 1. In DNA form, the CDR3 reads TGTGCCAGCAGCCGGGACAGTAACTATGGCTACACCTTC. It codes for CASSRDSNYGYTF.

The chain is built from TRBV9 and TRBJ2-6; D gene uncertain. The CDR3 sequence is 14 residues long. Germline V gene lookup returns CDR1 SGDLS and CDR2 YYNGEE. Trimming pared 3 bases from V and 4 bases from J, leaving 8 bases between. CDR3: CASSGAVGANVLTF. The CDR3 nucleotides are TGTGCCAGCAGCGGGGCTGTAGGGGCCAACGTCCTGACTTTC.

The V and J genes are TRBV2 and TRBJ2-1; 10 bases align to TRBD2. The CDR3 has 14 residues. In germline, CDR1 is SNHLY, CDR2 FYNNEI. J was trimmed by 9 bases and V by 6 bases; bases with no gene match: 8. DNA for the CDR3: TGTGCCAGCAGACGACTAGCGGGCCGTGGTGAGCAGTTCTTC. Translated, it gives CASRRLAGRGEQFF.

The genes are TRBV28 and TRBJ1-1; TRBD1 is a possible D gene (5 bases). The CDR3 has 15 residues. Germline V CDR1 and CDR2: MDHEN, SYDVKM. The germline V and J ends were trimmed by 9 bases and 1 base, with 18 bases remaining between them. As DNA, the CDR3 is TGTGCCAGTGGGGCCTACTCGACCCAGAACACTGAAGCTTTCTTT. Protein product: CASGAYSTQNTEAFF.

CDR3 DNA sequence: TGTGCCAGCAGCTTATCTAGCGGTACCGGGGAGCTGTTTTTT. The encoded protein is CASSLSSGTGELFF. The chain uses TRBV11-2 and TRBJ2-2; 7 nucleotides align to TRBD2. V trimming: 2 bases; J trimming: 5 bases; junction bases outside the gene matches: 2. Germline V gives CDR1 SGHAT, CDR2 FQNNGV. CDR3 size: 14 residues. Full variable domain (rest looked up from reference TRBV11-2 and TRBJ2-2): EAGVAQSPRYKIIEKRQSVAFWCNPISGHATLYWYQQILGQGPKLLIQFQNNGVVDDSQLPKDRFSAERLKGVDSTLKIQPAKLEDSAVYLCASSLSSGTGELFFGEGSRLTVL.

This chain uses TRBV18 with TRBJ2-7, with 8 nucleotides matching TRBD1. J was trimmed by 3 bases and V by 3 bases; bases with no gene match: 7. The CDR3 is made up of 15 amino acids. CDR1 is KGHSH and CDR2 is LQKENI in the germline V gene. The CDR3 spells CASSPGQGLSYEQYF. Written as DNA, the CDR3 is TGTGCCAGCTCACCCGGACAGGGACTTAGCTACGAGCAGTACTTC. The full variable domain, with the rest looked up from reference TRBV18 and TRBJ2-7, is NAGVMQNPRHLVRRRGQEARLRCSPMKGHSHVYWYRQLPEEGLKFMVYLQKENIIDESGMPKERFSAEFPKEGPSILRIQQVVRGDSAAYFCASSPGQGLSYEQYFGPGTRLTVT.

As to this clone: Other DNA variants within this sample encode the same CDR3. This sequence joins TRBV5-1 and TRBJ1-3; 8 positions match TRBD1. The V gene end was trimmed by 4 bases and the J gene end by 7 bases; junction bases not matched to a gene: 7. Germline V gives CDR1 SGHRS, CDR2 YFSETQ. The CDR3 extends over 14 amino acids. This CDR3 reads CASSPDRVGNTIYF. CDR3 sequence (DNA): TGCGCCAGCAGCCCGGACAGGGTAGGGAACACCATATATTTT.

The chain couples TRBV3-1 (or the pseudogene TRBV3-2) to TRBJ2-7; 9 bases agree with TRBD1. V dropped 6 bases and J dropped 2; count of bases not matched to a gene: 14. The germline gives CDR1 LGHDT, CDR2 YNNKEL (reference sequence). This CDR3 comprises 17 residues. CDR3 nucleotide sequence: TGTGCCAGCAGTCCTGAGACAGGGGGTAGGGGAGCCTACGAGCAGTACTTC. It translates to CASSPETGGRGAYEQYF.

The gene calls are TRBV3-1 (or the pseudogene TRBV3-2) and TRBJ1-2; TRBD1 aligns across 7 bases. Losses at the gene ends were 0 bases for V and 5 bases for J; bases not matched to a gene: 0. Germline CDR1 LGHDT, CDR2 YNNKEL (reference sequence). This CDR3 is built from 13 residues. The CDR3 sequence: CASSQDRGYGYTF. CDR3 in DNA: TGTGCCAGCAGCCAAGACAGGGGGTATGGCTACACCTTC.

In this sample, this clone turned up a few times. V is TRBV5-1 and J is TRBJ1-4; tentatively, D is TRBD1 (6 bases). V lost 2 bases and J 4 bases, leaving 15 bases between the germline ends. The germline V gene has CDR1 SGHRS and CDR2 YFSETQ. The CDR3 length is 16 residues. In DNA form, the CDR3 reads TGCGCCAGCAGCTTACGAGGGGGTGAGGGTAATGAAAAACTGTTTTTT. Translating gives CASSLRGGEGNEKLFF.

With regard to this clone: Other DNA sequences of this sample code for an identical CDR3. The chain carries TRBV12-3 or TRBV12-4 and TRBJ2-3, with D tentatively TRBD2 (6 bases). This CDR3 has 11 residues. V lost 3 bases and J lost 8, with 6 bases in between. The CDR3 spells CASSLGGTQYF. The CDR3, as DNA: TGTGCCAGCAGTTTGGGAGGTACGCAGTATTTT.

The rearrangement joins TRBV11-1 to TRBJ2-3; D ambiguous. Germline V CDR1 and CDR2: SGHAT, FQDESV (reference sequence). V was pared by 3 bases and J by 0 bases, with 10 bases between. This CDR3 has 15 amino acids. The CDR3 DNA reads TGTGCCAGCAGCTTTCGGAGCCCAAGCACAGATACGCAGTATTTT. Residues: CASSFRSPSTDTQYF.

The CDR3 DNA follows: TGTGCCAGTAGTTCCCGGGACAGGGAGTACTTC. Its translation is CASSSRDREYF. The rearrangement links TRBV19 to TRBJ2-4; 9 bases agree with TRBD1. J lost 14 bases, V lost 5 bases, and 4 bases had no gene match. Looked up from germline, CDR1 is LNHDA and CDR2 is SQIVND (reference sequence). This CDR3 region has 11 residues.

This clone was counted between two and nine times. The chain recombines TRBV20-1 with TRBJ1-2, with D maybe TRBD1 (6 bases). The CDR3 loop spans 10 amino acids. Between the trimmed V and J ends, which lost 5 bases and 11 bases, there was a span of 12 bases. The germline V gene has CDR1 DFQATT and CDR2 SNEGSKA (reference sequence). In DNA form, the CDR3 reads TGCAGTGCTCCCACCCAGGGGTACACCTTC. Its protein is CSAPTQGYTF.

The chain combines TRBV10-3 with TRBJ2-1; TRBD2 matches 9 bases. This CDR3 is built from 14 residues. With V trimmed by 8 bases and J by 9 bases, 11 bases remained unmatched. Germline CDR1 reads ENHRY; CDR2 reads SYGVKD. CDR3 sequence reads: CAIGFNGAGGEQFF. The CDR3 nucleotides are TGTGCCATCGGGTTTAACGGAGCGGGAGGTGAGCAGTTCTTC.

The rearrangement uses TRBV6-5 and TRBJ1-2; weak D call: TRBD1 (6 bases). Trimming removed 1 base from V and 6 bases from J, with 12 bases in between. Germline V gene data show CDR1 as MNHEY and CDR2 as SVGAGI. The CDR3 is 14 residues long. Here the CDR3 reads CASSYWREGDGYTF. DNA for the CDR3: TGTGCCAGCAGTTACTGGCGAGAGGGGGATGGCTACACCTTC.

V and J are TRBV9 and TRBJ2-1; TRBD2 matches 7 bases. Germline V gene data show CDR1 as SGDLS and CDR2 as YYNGEE. V gave up 0 bases and J gave up 9 bases; unmatched junction bases: 6. The CDR3 is 14 amino acids. The CDR3 spells CASSVELATAEQFF. CDR3 DNA sequence: TGTGCCAGCAGCGTAGAACTAGCGACGGCTGAGCAGTTCTTC.

The chain couples TRBV3-1 (or the pseudogene TRBV3-2) to TRBJ1-2; D is ambiguous. This CDR3 contains 15 residues. CDR1 is LGHDT, CDR2 YNNKEL, per germline (reference sequence). V was trimmed by 4 bases and J by 6 bases, leaving 18 bases between them. The CDR3 reads CASSPFSALEDGYTF. The DNA for the CDR3 is TGTGCCAGCAGCCCCTTCTCGGCCCTGGAGGATGGCTACACCTTC.

The V and J genes are TRBV27 and TRBJ2-7; 8 nucleotides align to TRBD2. This CDR3 region has 15 residues. V gave up 5 bases and J gave up 2 bases; unmatched junction bases: 8. Per germline, CDR1 MNHEY and CDR2 SMNVEV (reference sequence). The CDR3 loop is CASSPREVHPYEQYF. CDR3 coding DNA: TGTGCCAGCAGTCCGCGGGAGGTCCACCCCTACGAGCAGTACTTC.

The chain combines TRBV6-5 with TRBJ1-2; D uncertain. The germline V gene encodes CDR1 MNHEY and CDR2 SVGAGI. This CDR3 has 13 amino acids. Trimming took 6 bases from V and 8 from J, leaving 16 bases between them. The CDR3 region is CASRSLAAEGYTF. Written as DNA, the CDR3 is TGTGCCAGCAGGTCATTGGCAGCGGAGGGCTACACCTTC.

This chain uses TRBV5-4 with TRBJ1-2, with TRBD1 identical over 8 bases. CDR3 length: 14 amino acids. CDR1 is SGHNT and CDR2 is YYREEE in the germline V gene (reference sequence). Unmatched junction bases numbered 8, after V lost 8 bases and J lost 2 bases. The CDR3 sequence: CASTTQGANYGYTF. CDR3 sequence (DNA): TGTGCCAGTACCACCCAGGGGGCGAACTATGGCTACACCTTC.

V usage is TRBV5-1 and J usage is TRBJ1-1, with D perhaps TRBD1 (5 bases). CDR1 is SGHRS and CDR2 is YFSETQ in the germline V gene. The CDR3 sequence is 13 residues long. V was trimmed by 8 bases and J by 5 bases, leaving 16 bases between them. CDR3 amino acids: CASGQGIETEAFF. The CDR3 DNA follows: TGCGCCAGTGGGCAGGGTATAGAAACTGAAGCTTTCTTT.

J is TRBJ1-2 and V is TRBV9; D is unclear. With 0 bases removed from V and 0 bases from J, the gap between germline ends came to 6 bases. The CDR3 consists of 14 residues. CDR1 is SGDLS, CDR2 YYNGEE, per germline. CDR3 protein: CASSVGSSNYGYTF. The CDR3 DNA is TGTGCCAGCAGCGTAGGCAGTTCTAACTATGGCTACACCTTC.

The chain has TRBV6-5 and TRBJ1-6; D uncertain. Deletions cut 4 bases from V and 7 bases from J, with 8 bases between. Germline V gene sequence: CDR1 MNHEY, CDR2 SVGAGI. CDR3 length: 13 residues. CDR3 sequence reads: CASSWLANSPLHF. CDR3 DNA: TGTGCCAGCAGTTGGTTGGCCAATTCACCCCTCCACTTT.

The chain employs TRBV27 and TRBJ2-3; unclear D gene. In germline, CDR1 is MNHEY, CDR2 SMNVEV (reference sequence). Trimming shortened V by 3 bases and J by 2 bases, and 9 bases separated the two germline ends. The CDR3 is made up of 14 amino acids. The CDR3 protein is CASSFQSNTDTQYF. The CDR3 nucleotides read TGTGCCAGCAGTTTTCAATCAAACACAGATACGCAGTATTTT.